This T cell receptor (beta chain) was captured by sequencing in a study of OX40 agonist ivuxolimab in advanced cancers. Overall study: The patients' treatment was ivuxolimab, an agonistic anti-OX40 (CD134) antibody. Recorded diagnoses for dose-escalation patients were hepatocellular carcinoma, melanoma, renal cell or head and neck cancer. Participants averaged roughly 57 years of age (range about 23 to 80) and were 82.7% male. Findings and caveats of the study: More expanded clones were seen, on average, in CD8+ T cells than in CD4+.

The assay was immunoSEQ multiplex PCR, and TCRdb's table has in-frame clones only and misses some. The sample has 25,000 to 40,000 clones; 80% to 85% are singletons. Concerning this clone: Its target is not known.

The TCR was taken from an adult with an advanced solid tumor such as melanoma, head and neck, liver or kidney cancer. Sequencing was performed on CD4+ or CD8+ T cells sorted from blood, taken in a trial of the OX40 agonist ivuxolimab.

CDR3 in amino acids: CASDPSGGFSYEQYF. CDR3 in DNA: TGTGCCAGCGACCCCAGCGGGGGGTTCTCCTACGAGCAGTACTTC. The chain uses TRBV7-2 and TRBJ2-7; 9 bases are shared with TRBD2. The CDR3 is 15 amino acids. Germline V gene lookup returns CDR1 SGHTA and CDR2 FQGNSA. Germline trimming cut 8 bases from V and 0 bases from J; bases unmatched to any gene: 8.